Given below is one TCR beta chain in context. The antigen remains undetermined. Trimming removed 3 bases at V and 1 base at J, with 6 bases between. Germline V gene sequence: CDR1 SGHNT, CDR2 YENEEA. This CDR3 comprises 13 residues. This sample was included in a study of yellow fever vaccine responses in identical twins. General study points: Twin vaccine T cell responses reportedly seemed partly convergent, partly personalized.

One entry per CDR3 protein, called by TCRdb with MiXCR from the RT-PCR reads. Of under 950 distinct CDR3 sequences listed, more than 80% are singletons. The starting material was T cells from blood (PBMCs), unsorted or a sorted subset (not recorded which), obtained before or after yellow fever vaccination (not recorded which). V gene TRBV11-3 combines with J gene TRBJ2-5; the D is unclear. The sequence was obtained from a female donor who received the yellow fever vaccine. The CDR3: CASSLTPQETQYF. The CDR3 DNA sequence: TGTGCCAGCAGCTTGACTCCCCAAGAGACCCAGTACTTC.